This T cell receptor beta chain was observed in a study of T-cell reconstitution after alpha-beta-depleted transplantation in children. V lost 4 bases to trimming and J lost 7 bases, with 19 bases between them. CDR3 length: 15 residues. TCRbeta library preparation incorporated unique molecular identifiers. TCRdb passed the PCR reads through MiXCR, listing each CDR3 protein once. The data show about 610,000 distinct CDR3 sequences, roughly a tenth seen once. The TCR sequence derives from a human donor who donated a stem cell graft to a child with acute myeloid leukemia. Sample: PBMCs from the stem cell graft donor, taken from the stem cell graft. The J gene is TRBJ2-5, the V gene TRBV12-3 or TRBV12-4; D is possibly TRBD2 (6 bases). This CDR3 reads CASSYGGTGQGTQYF. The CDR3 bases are TGTGCCAGCAGTTACGGCGGGACGGGCCAGGGGACCCAGTACTTC.